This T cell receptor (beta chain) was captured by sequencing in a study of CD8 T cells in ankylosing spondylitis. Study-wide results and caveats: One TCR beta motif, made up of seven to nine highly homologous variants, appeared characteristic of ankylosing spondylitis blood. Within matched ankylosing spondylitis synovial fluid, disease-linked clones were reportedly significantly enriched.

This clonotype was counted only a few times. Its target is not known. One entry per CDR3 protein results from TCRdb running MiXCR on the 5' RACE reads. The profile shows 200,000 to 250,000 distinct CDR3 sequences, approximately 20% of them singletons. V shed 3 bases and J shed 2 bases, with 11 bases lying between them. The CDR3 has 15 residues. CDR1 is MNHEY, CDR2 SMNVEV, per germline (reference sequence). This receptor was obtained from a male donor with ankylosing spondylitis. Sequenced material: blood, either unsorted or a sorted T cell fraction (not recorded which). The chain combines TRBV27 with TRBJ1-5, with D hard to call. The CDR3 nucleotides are TGTGCCAGCAGTTTCTGGGATCTGGGCAATCAGCCCCAGCATTTT. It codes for CASSFWDLGNQPQHF.